Below, 14 T cell receptor beta chains from the same sample are listed, as sequenced in a study of blood T cell repertoires in COVID-19 (dated by TCRdb to the early 2020s). Library preparation was by the immunoSEQ multiplex PCR assay. The immuneACCESS repertoire file appears here via TCRdb, limited to in-frame rearrangements. These files lack a portion of the clones; in checked studies, under half of the deficit traces to unresolved V genes, and the cause of the others is not known. The sample includes around 700,000 clones, with 85% to 90% observed a single time. The ten top clones hold under 0.3% of the sample. Sequenced input: peripheral blood. These receptors were obtained from a woman aged 18-35 years with acute or convalescent COVID-19.

The CDR3 here is CASNTGGNYGYTF. CDR3 bases: TGTGCCAGTAACACAGGGGGCAACTATGGCTACACCTTC. J is TRBJ1-2 and V is TRBV19; 9 nucleotides line up with TRBD1. Germline V lookup: CDR1 LNHDA, CDR2 SQIVND (reference sequence). Losses at the gene ends were 7 bases for V and 2 bases for J; bases not matched to a gene: 2. The CDR3 contains 13 residues.

This chain's CDR3 is CASSQVSLFTRSAHIQYF. As DNA, the CDR3 is TGTGCCAGCAGCCAAGTCTCCCTTTTTACGAGGAGCGCCCACATTCAGTACTTC. The gene calls are TRBV3-1 (or the pseudogene TRBV3-2) and TRBJ2-4; D gene uncertain. Germline V gene lookup returns CDR1 LGHDT and CDR2 YNNKEL (reference sequence). Trimming pared 1 base from V and 8 bases from J, leaving 24 bases between. This CDR3 has 18 amino acids.

This clone has just a few counts. V and J are TRBV19 and TRBJ2-2; a possible D gene is TRBD2 (5 bases). The ends were cut back, 3 bases at V and 5 bases at J, with 16 bases in the middle. This CDR3 is built from 16 residues. Germline V lookup: CDR1 LNHDA, CDR2 SQIVND (reference sequence). The CDR3 DNA is TGTGCCAGTAGTATGATAAGGACTCCTTTAACCGGGGAGCTGTTTTTT. Translation: CASSMIRTPLTGELFF.

V usage is TRBV27 and J usage is TRBJ1-5; 8 nucleotides match TRBD1. Germline assignment: CDR1 MNHEY and CDR2 SMNVEV (reference sequence). V dropped 1 base and J dropped 4; count of bases not matched to a gene: 6. CDR3 length equals 16 residues. Here the CDR3 DNA reads TGTGCCAGCAGTTTATGGCCGCGGACAGGGAATCAGCCCCAGCATTTT. It encodes CASSLWPRTGNQPQHF.

The V gene is TRBV29-1, the J gene TRBJ2-7, with 8 bases lining up with TRBD1. This CDR3 has 16 amino acids. The J segment lost 0 bases and the V segment lost 6 bases, leaving 13 bases of the junction unmatched. CDR1 and CDR2 (germline): SQVTM, ANQGSEA. DNA of the CDR3: TGCAGCGTAACAAGTTACCCCGGGACAGGCTCCTACGAGCAGTACTTC. Protein: CSVTSYPGTGSYEQYF.

This clone has just one count. The chain combines TRBV28 with TRBJ1-6; D might be TRBD1 (5 bases). The CDR3 is made up of 14 amino acids. CDR1 and CDR2 from the germline V gene are MDHEN and SYDVKM. Trimming cost V 10 bases and J 4 bases, with 14 bases left between them. The chain's CDR3 is CATKPDSYNSPLHF. CDR3 in DNA: TGTGCCACAAAGCCTGACAGTTATAATTCACCCCTCCACTTT. The full variable domain, rest sourced from reference TRBV28 and TRBJ1-6, is DVKVTQSSRYLVKRTGEKVFLECVQDMDHENMFWYRQDPGLGLRLIYFSYDVKMKEKGDIPEGYSVSREKKERFSLILESASTNQTSMYLCATKPDSYNSPLHFGNGTRLTVT.

V and J are TRBV6-1 and TRBJ1-4; 9 bases align to TRBD1. The V gene's germline CDR1 is MNHNS and CDR2 SASEGT. The V segment lost 3 bases and the J segment 4 bases; nucleotides outside the gene matches: 0. The CDR3 is made up of 14 amino acids. The CDR3 DNA reads TGTGCCAGCAGTGAGACAGGGGGTAATGAAAAACTGTTTTTT. It encodes CASSETGGNEKLFF.

CDR3 sequence (DNA): TGTGCTAGTGGCCCGGGGAGGGCTGGGGCCAACGTCCTGACTTTC. This translates into CASGPGRAGANVLTF. The chain carries TRBV12-5 and TRBJ2-6; 7 nucleotides agree with TRBD2. CDR1 and CDR2 from the germline V gene are LGHNT and FRNRAP. The CDR3 extends over 15 amino acids. J lost 2 bases, V lost 6 bases, and 4 bases had no gene match.

This clone was seen once. This chain connects TRBV29-1 to TRBJ2-1, with D uncertain. The V gene's germline CDR1 is SQVTM and CDR2 ANQGSEA. The CDR3 consists of 14 residues. V was shortened by 4 bases and J by 1 base, with 11 bases between the two germline ends. The CDR3 DNA reads as TGCAGCGTTGGAGAACCCAGGTCCTACAATGAGCAGTTCTTC. It translates to CSVGEPRSYNEQFF.

The V gene is TRBV9, the J gene TRBJ2-5; TRBD1 agrees at 10 bases. The CDR3 runs 15 residues. Per germline, CDR1 SGDLS and CDR2 YYNGEE. Trimming removed 0 bases from V and 5 bases from J; junction bases left unmatched: 4. CDR3 amino acids: CASSVADRGYETQYF. As DNA, the CDR3 is TGTGCCAGCAGCGTAGCGGACAGGGGGTATGAGACCCAGTACTTC.

This chain links TRBV9 with TRBJ2-6, with D possibly matching TRBD2 (6 bases). CDR3 size: 19 residues. Deletions cut 4 bases from V and 0 bases from J, with 20 bases between. Germline-derived CDR1 and CDR2 are SGDLS and YYNGEE. The CDR3 sequence: CASSPLRDSVGSGANVLTF. In DNA, the CDR3 is TGTGCCAGCAGCCCGTTAAGGGACTCGGTGGGCTCTGGGGCCAACGTCCTGACTTTC.

The genes are TRBV11-3 and TRBJ2-3; 13 bases are a match to TRBD2. From germline, CDR1 is SGHNT and CDR2 YENEEA. The CDR3 sequence is 16 residues long. After removal of 3 bases from V and 2 bases from J, the junction contained 2 bases not matched to a gene. The CDR3 nucleotides are TGTGCCAGCAGCTTCGGGACTAGCGGGACCACAGATACGCAGTATTTT. Protein product: CASSFGTSGTTDTQYF.

CDR3 coding DNA: TGCGCCAGCAGCCAAGATCGGGTCAATAGTGAAAAACTGTTTTTT. It translates to CASSQDRVNSEKLFF. This chain connects TRBV4-3 to TRBJ1-4, with D unclear. Trimming stripped 0 bases from V and 7 bases from J, with 12 bases between. This CDR3 is built from 15 residues. Germline assignment: CDR1 LGHNA and CDR2 YSLEER.

The chain carries TRBV19 and TRBJ1-1; TRBD1 agrees at 7 bases. V shed 6 bases and J 3 bases; nucleotides not matched to a gene: 4. Germline CDR1 and CDR2: LNHDA and SQIVND (reference sequence). This CDR3 region has 13 residues. This chain's CDR3 is CASSRQGYTEAFF. The CDR3 DNA follows: TGTGCCAGTAGCCGACAGGGATACACTGAAGCTTTCTTT.